Shown below are 23 T cell receptor beta chains from a single sample sequenced in a study of T cell responses to AZD1222 COVID-19 vaccine. The data were produced by immunoSEQ multiplex PCR, yet TCRdb's version contains in-frame clones alone and is incomplete. The sample includes 75,000 to 80,000 clones, 85% to 90% of them seen just once. The sample here was peripheral blood, taken 28 days after the second AZD1222 dose. All receptors derive from an adult who received the AZD1222 COVID-19 vaccine.

The CDR3 loop is CATSARLDQPQHF. CDR3 in DNA: TGTGCCACCAGTGCCAGGCTCGATCAGCCCCAGCATTTT. The V call is TRBV24-1, the J call TRBJ1-5; no reliable D call. CDR1 is KGHDR, CDR2 SFDVKD, per germline. Deletions cut 5 bases from V and 5 bases from J, with 9 bases between. The CDR3 is made up of 13 amino acids.

This rearrangement joins TRBV13 to TRBJ1-2, with TRBD1 matching over 8 bases. The CDR3 is 14 residues long. J lost 5 bases, V lost 5 bases, and 7 bases had no gene match. CDR1 PRHDT and CDR2 FYEKMQ come from the germline V gene (reference sequence). The CDR3 DNA is TGTGCCAGCAGCCCGCATACAGGGGGTTATGGCTACACCTTC. Protein: CASSPHTGGYGYTF.

The V and J genes are TRBV6-5 and TRBJ1-1; D gene uncertain. Germline lookup yields CDR1 MNHEY and CDR2 SVGAGI. The CDR3 is made up of 15 amino acids. The V gene lost 0 bases and the J gene lost 2 bases, with 10 bases spanning the gap. CDR3 sequence reads: CASSYSAVPNTEAFF. CDR3 DNA: TGTGCCAGCAGTTACTCGGCGGTTCCCAACACTGAAGCTTTCTTT.

The chain has TRBV5-8 and TRBJ1-2; 11 bases are a match to TRBD1. Germline trimming cut 0 bases from V and 5 bases from J; bases unmatched to any gene: 3. CDR1 SGHTS and CDR2 YDEGEE come from the germline V gene. This CDR3 spans 15 amino acids. CDR3 sequence: CASSLVGQGAYGYTF. For the CDR3, the DNA is TGTGCCAGCAGCTTGGTAGGACAGGGGGCTTATGGCTACACCTTC.

This chain connects TRBV19 to TRBJ1-5, with 7 bases aligning to TRBD1. The ends lost 4 bases at V and 3 bases at J; junction bases unmatched: 3. This CDR3 comprises 14 residues. The germline V gene has CDR1 LNHDA and CDR2 SQIVND (reference sequence). The CDR3 sequence is CASSRGGYNQPQHF. The CDR3 DNA sequence: TGTGCCAGTAGTAGAGGGGGCTACAATCAGCCCCAGCATTTT.

The V and J genes are TRBV4-3 and TRBJ1-2, with D unresolved. The CDR3 length is 12 residues. Trimming left V 4 bases short and J 1 base short, with 4 bases between. From germline, CDR1 is LGHNA and CDR2 YSLEER. The CDR3 sequence is CASSRNNYGYTF. CDR3 sequence (DNA): TGCGCCAGCAGCCGGAATAACTATGGCTACACCTTC.

The rearrangement uses TRBV3-1 (or the pseudogene TRBV3-2) and TRBJ2-2; tentatively, D is TRBD1 (6 bases). Germline lookup yields CDR1 LGHDT and CDR2 YNNKEL (reference sequence). V was pared by 1 base and J by 5 bases, with 8 bases between. The CDR3 is made up of 14 amino acids. The CDR3 sequence is CASSQAGETGELFF. In DNA, the CDR3 is TGTGCCAGCAGCCAAGCAGGGGAAACCGGGGAGCTGTTTTTT.

This chain links TRBV30 with TRBJ2-2, with D perhaps assigned TRBD1 or TRBD2 (5 bases each). Trimming removed 0 bases from V and 5 bases from J, with 10 bases in between. Germline CDR1 GTSNPN, CDR2 SVGIG (reference sequence). CDR3 length: 14 amino acids. CDR3 loop: CAWSVGPRTGELFF. The CDR3 DNA reads TGTGCCTGGAGTGTGGGACCGCGGACCGGGGAGCTGTTTTTT.

This clone was counted between two and nine times. As DNA, the CDR3 is TGCGCCAGCAGCCGGGAATCGGACTCACTAGCCAAAAACATTCAGTACTTC. Translating it yields CASSRESDSLAKNIQYF. V usage is TRBV4-1 and J usage is TRBJ2-4, with D possibly being TRBD2 (5 bases). This CDR3 contains 17 residues. V lost 4 bases to trimming and J lost 0 bases, with 16 bases between them. Looked up from germline, CDR1 is MGHRA and CDR2 is YSYEKL.

This clone has only a few counts. The rearrangement links TRBV7-2 to TRBJ2-2, with 7 bases aligning to TRBD2. The CDR3 runs 15 residues. CDR1 SGHTA and CDR2 FQGNSA come from the germline V gene. The V gene end was trimmed by 5 bases and the J gene end by 9 bases; junction bases not matched to a gene: 12. The CDR3 spells CASSLQPGLTRELFF. CDR3 nucleotides: TGTGCCAGCAGCCTCCAACCGGGACTAACCCGGGAGCTGTTTTTT.

The chain's CDR3 is CASSAGTYSNQPQHF. As DNA, the CDR3 is TGTGCCAGCAGCGCGGGGACGTATAGCAATCAGCCCCAGCATTTT. The chain recombines TRBV2 with TRBJ1-5; TRBD1 is a possible D gene (5 bases). The CDR3 is made up of 15 amino acids. Looked up from germline, CDR1 is SNHLY and CDR2 is FYNNEI. With 6 bases removed from V and 0 bases from J, the gap between germline ends came to 12 bases.

V gene TRBV6-5 combines with J gene TRBJ1-4, with 7 positions matching TRBD1. The junction had 8 bases not matched to a gene; V was cut back by 5 bases and J by 5 bases. The CDR3 loop spans 15 amino acids. Germline CDR1 reads MNHEY; CDR2 reads SVGAGI. CDR3 nucleotides: TGTGCCAGCAGTCCCCGACAGGGCCAAAATGAAAAACTGTTTTTT. Protein: CASSPRQGQNEKLFF.

CDR3 nucleotides: TGTGCCAGCAGCTTAAGGCAAGCAGGGCGCAATGAGCAGTTCTTC. This encodes CASSLRQAGRNEQFF. V gene TRBV7-9 combines with J gene TRBJ2-1, with D maybe TRBD1 (5 bases). Trimming pared 2 bases from V and 6 bases from J, leaving 14 bases between. This CDR3 contains 15 residues. Germline lookup yields CDR1 SEHNR and CDR2 FQNEAQ (reference sequence).

The V gene is TRBV28, the J gene TRBJ1-2; 9 nucleotides agree with TRBD1. Trimming removed 4 bases from V and 7 bases from J; junction bases left unmatched: 4. The CDR3 loop spans 13 amino acids. Germline V CDR1 and CDR2: MDHEN, SYDVKM. The chain's CDR3 is CASSWTGEGGYTF. Here the CDR3 DNA reads TGTGCCAGCAGTTGGACAGGGGAGGGTGGCTACACCTTC.

The chain recombines TRBV7-9 with TRBJ2-3, with TRBD1 identical over 10 bases. The V and J ends lost 4 bases and 5 bases, in that order; junction bases with no gene match: 9. The CDR3 runs to 16 residues. Germline V lookup: CDR1 SEHNR, CDR2 FQNEAQ (reference sequence). CDR3 in DNA: TGTGCCAGCAGCTCGGTGACAGGGGGCTTGGGAGATACGCAGTATTTT. Protein sequence: CASSSVTGGLGDTQYF.

The genes are TRBV19 and TRBJ2-7; 11 bases map to TRBD2. Germline V gene sequence: CDR1 LNHDA, CDR2 SQIVND (reference sequence). The J segment lost 6 bases and the V segment lost 3 bases, leaving 4 bases of the junction unmatched. There are 14 residues in the CDR3. CDR3 in amino acids: CASSMGLAGGEQYF. Here the CDR3 DNA reads TGTGCCAGTAGTATGGGGCTAGCGGGGGGCGAGCAGTACTTC.

The genes are TRBV7-2 and TRBJ1-1; 10 nucleotides agree with TRBD1. The CDR3 extends over 15 amino acids. CDR1 is SGHTA, CDR2 FQGNSA, per germline. After removal of 5 bases from V and 4 bases from J, the junction contained 7 bases not matched to a gene. CDR3 DNA sequence: TGTGCCAGCAGCCCTAGACAGGGGGCTAGCACTGAAGCTTTCTTT. Protein sequence: CASSPRQGASTEAFF.

This CDR3 is CASSTGSSSYNEQFF. In DNA form, the CDR3 reads TGTGCCAGCAGCACAGGGTCTTCGTCCTACAATGAGCAGTTCTTC. This chain connects TRBV6-5 to TRBJ2-1, with D possibly being TRBD1 (6 bases). The V gene lost 6 bases and the J gene lost 1 base, with 13 bases spanning the gap. The CDR3 is 15 amino acids. CDR1 and CDR2 (germline): MNHEY, SVGAGI.

This sequence joins TRBV28 and TRBJ2-3; the D is unclear. Trimming removed 6 bases from V and 12 bases from J, with 13 bases in between. CDR1 and CDR2 (germline): MDHEN, SYDVKM. This CDR3 comprises 11 residues. The CDR3 reads CASSLTTTQYF. In DNA, the CDR3 is TGTGCCAGCAGCCTCACAACCACTCAGTATTTT.

The V and J genes are TRBV28 and TRBJ1-3, with 7 bases lining up with TRBD1. CDR1 is MDHEN and CDR2 is SYDVKM in the germline V gene. V lost 8 bases, J lost 4 bases, and 11 bases stayed unmatched. CDR3 length: 15 amino acids. The CDR3 DNA sequence: TGTGCCAGCTATTCCGAGGGCAGGGGGGGAAACACCATATATTTT. Translating gives CASYSEGRGGNTIYF.

The chain joins TRBV4-1 to TRBJ2-7; the match to TRBD1 covers 8 bases. This CDR3 is 15 amino acids long. Germline assignment: CDR1 MGHRA and CDR2 YSYEKL. J gave up 6 bases and V 0 bases, and 7 bases lay outside the gene matches. The CDR3 DNA follows: TGCGCCAGCAGCCAAGAGCTTCAGGGGGCAGGCGAGCAGTACTTC. Translating it yields CASSQELQGAGEQYF.

This chain uses TRBV3-1 (or the pseudogene TRBV3-2) with TRBJ2-1; D gene ambiguous. Germline lookup yields CDR1 LGHDT and CDR2 YNNKEL (reference sequence). Trimming took off 0 bases at V and 9 bases at J, with 9 bases between the two ends. CDR3 length: 13 residues. CDR3 DNA: TGTGCCAGCAGCCAAGATATGGTTGCTGAGCAGTTCTTC. Protein: CASSQDMVAEQFF.

The chain recombines TRBV4-2 with TRBJ1-3, with D possibly matching TRBD1 (6 bases). V lost 1 base, J lost 7 bases, and 11 bases lay in between. The CDR3 sequence is 14 residues long. Germline-derived CDR1 and CDR2 are LGHNA and YNFKEQ. The CDR3 sequence: CASSQGGGGNTIYF. CDR3 bases: TGTGCCAGCAGCCAAGGTGGCGGGGGCAACACCATATATTTT.